These T cell receptor beta chains were read from a single sample in a study of CD8 T cells in ankylosing spondylitis. TCRdb called the 5' RACE reads again in MiXCR, with one record for every CDR3 protein. The sample includes roughly 200,000 distinct CDR3 sequences, 10% to 15% of them seen just once. Input material: blood, either unsorted or a sorted T cell fraction (not recorded which). These receptors were obtained from a male donor with ankylosing spondylitis or in good health (not recorded which). CDR3s include the opening cysteine and the closing phenylalanine or tryptophan. The order of the fields is D gene, J gene, clone size, V gene, CDR3 protein, CDR3 DNA. A D gene is named only where the DNA matches it firmly. Clone size is shown for a subset of rows, as once, few, many or a class of expanded clone.

NA | TRBJ2-1 | few | TRBV12-3/TRBV12-4 | CASGGASSVNEQFF | TGTGCCAGCGGGGGCGCGTCCTCCGTCAATGAGCAGTTCTTC
NA | TRBJ2-3 | few | TRBV9 | CASSVVGEQGTQYF | TGTGCCAGCAGCGTAGTGGGGGAACAGGGTACGCAGTATTTT
TRBD2 | TRBJ2-7 | few | TRBV7-9 | CASSSWEGPSYEQYF | TGTGCCAGCAGCTCTTGGGAGGGCCCCTCCTACGAGCAGTACTTC
TRBD2 | TRBJ2-3 | few | TRBV5-1 | CASSLGLAGVEDTQYF | TGCGCCAGCAGCTTGGGACTAGCGGGAGTAGAAGATACGCAGTATTTT
NA | TRBJ2-1 | few | TRBV5-5 | CASSLSWGRNEQFF | TGTGCCAGCAGCTTGTCGTGGGGGCGGAATGAGCAGTTCTTC
NA | TRBJ1-1 | NA | TRBV7-6 | CASSLVGGGMTEAFF | TGTGCCAGCAGCTTAGTAGGGGGGGGGATGACTGAAGCTTTCTTT
NA | TRBJ1-3 | NA | TRBV27 | CASSVSRVIQGNTIYF | TGTGCCAGCAGCGTCTCCCGGGTCATTCAGGGAAACACCATATATTTT
NA | TRBJ2-7 | NA | TRBV5-1 | CASSLVGSSSYEQYF | TGCGCCAGCAGCTTGGTGGGCTCGAGCTCCTACGAGCAGTACTTC
TRBD2 | TRBJ2-1 | NA | TRBV20-1 | CSARSGGRADNEQFF | TGCAGTGCTAGATCCGGCGGGAGGGCCGACAATGAGCAGTTCTTC
NA | TRBJ2-1 | NA | TRBV29-1 | CSVEDGRLRSNEQFF | TGCAGCGTTGAAGATGGTCGGCTCAGGTCGAATGAGCAGTTCTTC
TRBD1 | TRBJ1-1 | many | TRBV5-5 | CASSFPGGNTEAFF | TGTGCCAGCAGCTTTCCAGGGGGTAACACTGAAGCTTTCTTT
NA | TRBJ2-5 | few | TRBV6-5 | CASRADQETQYF | TGTGCCAGCAGGGCGGATCAAGAGACCCAGTACTTC
NA | TRBJ2-1 | NA | TRBV10-3 | CAIRTETYNEQFF | TGTGCCATCAGAACAGAAACTTACAATGAGCAGTTCTTC
NA | TRBJ2-2 | many | TRBV12-3/TRBV12-4 | CASSMEGHPNTGELFF | TGTGCCAGCAGTATGGAGGGACACCCGAACACCGGGGAGCTGTTTTTT
TRBD1 | TRBJ1-1 | NA | TRBV20-1 | CSASTGMNTEAFF | TGCAGTGCTTCGACAGGGATGAACACTGAAGCTTTCTTT
NA | TRBJ2-1 | few | TRBV10-2 | CASSPGEPFYNEQFF | TGCGCCAGCTCTCCGGGGGAACCCTTTTACAATGAGCAGTTCTTC
TRBD2 | TRBJ2-5 | few | TRBV4-1 | CASSPGLAGEGETQYF | TGCGCCAGCAGCCCGGGACTAGCGGGAGAAGGAGAGACCCAGTACTTC
TRBD1 | TRBJ1-2 | NA | TRBV27 | CASSSAGTGVIGYTF | TGTGCCAGCAGTTCCGCCGGGACAGGGGTTATTGGCTACACCTTC
NA | TRBJ1-2 | NA | TRBV7-2 | CASTLSGVLNYGYTF | TGTGCCAGCACACTGAGTGGGGTTTTAAACTATGGCTACACCTTC
TRBD1 | TRBJ1-1 | NA | TRBV7-9 | CASRNRGRNTEAFF | TGTGCCAGCAGGAACAGGGGGCGGAACACTGAAGCTTTCTTT
NA | TRBJ2-5 | many | TRBV12-3/TRBV12-4 | CASSLAETQYF | TGTGCCAGCAGTTTAGCCGAGACCCAGTACTTC
TRBD2 | TRBJ2-4 | few | TRBV4-1 | CASSQDVVAGENQYF | TGCGCCAGCAGCCAAGATGTGGTAGCGGGAGAGAATCAGTACTTC
TRBD2 | TRBJ2-7 | few | TRBV5-1 | CASSLGTSGRYEQYF | TGCGCCAGCAGCTTGGGGACTAGCGGGAGATACGAGCAGTACTTC
NA | TRBJ2-7 | few | TRBV7-9 | CASSKDGPYEQYF | TGTGCCAGCAGCAAAGACGGTCCCTACGAGCAGTACTTC
NA | TRBJ2-1 | many | TRBV4-1 | CASSQEPGAHNEQFF | TGCGCCAGCAGCCAAGAACCGGGGGCCCACAATGAGCAGTTCTTC
NA | TRBJ2-3 | NA | TRBV6-1 | CASSDFTDTQYF | TGTGCCAGCAGTGACTTCACAGATACGCAGTATTTT
NA | TRBJ2-5 | few | TRBV5-1 | CASSLFPGDLPREETQYF | TGCGCCAGCAGTTTGTTCCCCGGGGACCTCCCACGGGAGGAGACCCAGTACTTC
TRBD2 | TRBJ2-3 | few | TRBV3-1 | CASNRLGGADTQYF | TGTGCCAGCAACCGCCTCGGGGGGGCAGATACGCAGTATTTT
NA | TRBJ1-5 | many | TRBV4-1 | CASSQVVDQPQHF | TGCGCCAGCAGCCAAGTAGTCGATCAGCCCCAGCATTTT
NA | TRBJ1-3 | few | TRBV5-1 | CASSLEAGAPNSGNTIYF | TGCGCCAGCAGCTTGGAGGCGGGGGCGCCCAACTCTGGAAACACCATATATTTT
NA | TRBJ2-7 | NA | TRBV27 | CASRVPGAYEQYF | TGTGCCAGCAGGGTACCGGGTGCCTACGAGCAGTACTTC
TRBD1 | TRBJ1-3 | few | TRBV5-1 | CASSLDRGSSGNTIYF | TGCGCCAGCAGCTTGGACAGGGGATCATCTGGAAACACCATATATTTT
TRBD2 | TRBJ2-1 | few | TRBV5-6 | CASKGTSPYNEQFF | TGTGCCAGCAAGGGGACTAGCCCCTACAATGAGCAGTTCTTC
NA | TRBJ2-7 | many | TRBV29-1 | CSVVGVSSYEQYF | TGCAGCGTTGTGGGGGTTAGCTCCTACGAGCAGTACTTC
TRBD2 | TRBJ2-1 | NA | TRBV20-1 | CCARDFLAGAHNEQFF | TGCTGTGCTAGAGATTTCCTAGCGGGAGCCCACAATGAGCAGTTCTTC
TRBD2 | TRBJ2-1 | NA | TRBV7-8 | CASSYLAGAYNEQFF | TGTGCCAGCAGCTATCTAGCGGGAGCGTACAATGAGCAGTTCTTC
NA | TRBJ2-7 | NA | TRBV21-1 | CASSKAWGTGAPLSYEQYF | NA
NA | TRBJ2-5 | few | TRBV5-6 | CASSRGRIETQYF | TGTGCCAGCAGCCGAGGGAGGATCGAGACCCAGTACTTC